This TCR beta chain was documented in a study of human T cells and chemical hapten exposure. Unfractionated whole blood was the source from which total RNA was extracted. The library labeled individual cDNA molecules by adding unique molecular identifiers to them. TCRdb re-called the 5' RACE reads through MiXCR, storing one row per CDR3 protein. The table has 80,000 or so distinct CDR3 sequences, about a sixth seen once. This clonotype was observed a handful of times. The CDR3 extends over 13 amino acids. Germline loops: CDR1 SGHTA, CDR2 FQGNSA. Trimming took 3 bases from V and 5 from J, leaving 10 bases between them.

The V and J genes are TRBV7-2 and TRBJ1-1, with D perhaps TRBD1 (5 bases). This sequence was found in a female donor in good health. CDR3 residues: CASSLTTVTEAFF. The CDR3 DNA is TGTGCCAGCAGCTTGACGACAGTAACTGAAGCTTTCTTT. Full variable domain (rest looked up from reference TRBV7-2 and TRBJ1-1): GAGVSQSPSNKVTEKGKDVELRCDPISGHTALYWYRQSLGQGLEFLIYFQGNSAPDKSGLPSDRFSAERTGGSVSTLTIQRTQQEDSAVYLCASSLTTVTEAFFGQGTRLTVV.